These 25 T cell receptor beta chains were sequenced from one sample in a study of blood T cell repertoires in COVID-19. Sequencing used immunoSEQ multiplex PCR; TCRdb keeps in-frame clones, though not all of them. Among about 270,000 clones listed, 70% to 90% were seen once. Specimen: PBMCs or T cells enriched from blood (not recorded which). These receptor sequences come from a young woman with acute COVID-19.

The chain joins TRBV18 to TRBJ1-5, with a weak D call TRBD1 (6 bases). V shed 2 bases and J shed 6 bases, with 14 bases lying between them. This CDR3 contains 15 residues. The V gene's germline CDR1 is KGHSH and CDR2 LQKENI. The DNA for the CDR3 is TGTGCCAGCTCACCATCGACAGGAGAAAGTCAGCCCCAGCATTTT. It translates to CASSPSTGESQPQHF. The full variable domain, in which reference TRBV18 and TRBJ1-5 provide the parts outside the CDR3, is NAGVMQNPRHLVRRRGQEARLRCSPMKGHSHVYWYRQLPEEGLKFMVYLQKENIIDESGMPKERFSAEFPKEGPSILRIQQVVRGDSAAYFCASSPSTGESQPQHFGDGTRLSIL.

The V call is TRBV5-1, the J call TRBJ2-7; TRBD1 might be the D (6 bases). V was clipped by 3 bases and J by 6 bases, with 16 bases between them. The germline CDR1 and CDR2 sequences are SGHRS and YFSETQ. The CDR3 totals 14 residues. The CDR3 DNA reads TGCGCCAGCAGCTCCTGGACAGCGGAGAGCGAGCAGTACTTC. This codes for CASSSWTAESEQYF.

The chain uses TRBV3-1 (or the pseudogene TRBV3-2) and TRBJ2-2; the D gene is possibly TRBD1 (6 bases). Germline V gene sequence: CDR1 LGHDT, CDR2 YNNKEL (reference sequence). V gave up 4 bases and J gave up 6 bases, with 21 bases separating them. CDR3 length equals 17 residues. CDR3 loop: CASSPKLGTSVSGELFF. The CDR3 DNA sequence: TGTGCCAGCAGCCCAAAATTGGGGACATCAGTTTCCGGGGAGCTGTTTTTT.

The chain carries TRBV19 and TRBJ2-3; no definite D call. Trimming took off 0 bases at V and 0 bases at J, with 7 bases between the two ends. The CDR3 spans 15 residues. Germline V gene sequence: CDR1 LNHDA, CDR2 SQIVND (reference sequence). In nucleotides, the CDR3 is TGTGCCAGTAGTATAGATCCGGTCAGCACAGATACGCAGTATTTT. Protein sequence: CASSIDPVSTDTQYF.

The chain has TRBV27 and TRBJ1-2, with TRBD1 matching 12 bases. Unmatched junction bases numbered 14, after V lost 5 bases and J lost 4 bases. Germline V CDR1 and CDR2: MNHEY, SMNVEV (reference sequence). This CDR3 is built from 18 residues. CDR3 residues: CASSPTGTGGLAGYGYTF. CDR3 bases: TGTGCCAGCAGTCCAACCGGGACAGGGGGCCTCGCGGGCTATGGCTACACCTTC.

The chain uses TRBV2 and TRBJ1-1; 7 bases are shared with TRBD1. V lost 10 bases and J lost 1; bases outside the gene matches: 9. Germline V CDR1 and CDR2: SNHLY, FYNNEI. This CDR3 is 14 amino acids long. Here the CDR3 reads CATKVQGENTEAFF. In DNA form, the CDR3 reads TGTGCCACCAAAGTTCAGGGGGAGAACACTGAAGCTTTCTTT.

This clone occurred once. The genes are TRBV5-1 and TRBJ2-2, with 11 bases identical to TRBD1. Per the germline V gene, CDR1 is SGHRS and CDR2 is YFSETQ. Trimming removed 4 bases from V and 9 bases from J; junction bases left unmatched: 8. The CDR3 covers 15 residues. The CDR3: CASSPGTGGLRELFF. Written as DNA, the CDR3 is TGCGCCAGCAGCCCCGGGACAGGGGGTCTTCGGGAGCTGTTTTTT.

This chain joins TRBV10-3 and TRBJ1-2; D gene uncertain. Germline V gene lookup returns CDR1 ENHRY and CDR2 SYGVKD. V was pared by 5 bases and J by 0 bases, with 10 bases between. The CDR3 length is 14 residues. The chain's CDR3 is CAISSRLANYGYTF. The DNA for the CDR3 is TGTGCCATCAGTAGCAGGTTAGCTAACTATGGCTACACCTTC.

DNA for the CDR3: TGTGCCAGCAGCTTCCATTCTAGCGGGAAGTCAGATACGCAGTATTTT. It translates to CASSFHSSGKSDTQYF. J is TRBJ2-3 and V is TRBV11-1; 9 nucleotides agree with TRBD2. The ends lost 3 bases at V and 4 bases at J; junction bases unmatched: 8. Germline V gives CDR1 SGHAT, CDR2 FQDESV (reference sequence). This CDR3 is built from 16 residues.

The V and J genes are TRBV28 and TRBJ2-4; no definite D call. CDR3 length: 17 residues. Germline CDR1 is MDHEN and CDR2 is SYDVKM. Trimming pared 1 base from V and 0 bases from J, leaving 13 bases between. The CDR3 is CASSLSQIPLAKNIQYF. In nucleotides, the CDR3 is TGTGCCAGCAGTTTATCCCAGATTCCCTTAGCCAAAAACATTCAGTACTTC.

This clone has a single count. This chain connects TRBV3-1 (or the pseudogene TRBV3-2) to TRBJ1-5, with D hard to call. Between the trimmed V and J ends, which lost 0 bases and 2 bases, there was a span of 14 bases. The CDR3 covers 17 residues. Germline CDR1 is LGHDT and CDR2 is YNNKEL (reference sequence). DNA for the CDR3: TGTGCCAGCAGCCAAGACGAGGGCTTTGGGGGCAATCAGCCCCAGCATTTT. It is translated as CASSQDEGFGGNQPQHF.

The chain has TRBV4-1 and TRBJ2-7; D gene uncertain. Germline lookup yields CDR1 MGHRA and CDR2 YSYEKL. The V and J ends lost 0 bases and 3 bases respectively, with 9 bases between them. CDR3 length: 14 amino acids. The CDR3 DNA sequence: TGCGCCAGCAGCCAAGAGGCGCAGGTCTACGAGCAGTACTTC. As protein: CASSQEAQVYEQYF.

The V and J genes are TRBV5-6 and TRBJ2-7; 8 bases are shared with TRBD1. The CDR3 is 12 residues long. The V segment lost 8 bases and the J segment 6 bases; nucleotides outside the gene matches: 7. CDR1 and CDR2 from the germline V gene are SGHDT and YYEEEE. CDR3 protein: CASGDRYSEQYF. The CDR3 DNA sequence: TGTGCCAGTGGGGACAGGTATAGCGAGCAGTACTTC.

The chain has TRBV7-2 and TRBJ2-7, with D perhaps matching TRBD2 (5 bases). CDR1 and CDR2 (germline): SGHTA, FQGNSA. This CDR3 comprises 14 residues. V was shortened by 2 bases and J by 2 bases, with 10 bases between the two germline ends. DNA of the CDR3: TGTGCCAGCAGCTTAAATCGGGGTACCTACGAGCAGTACTTC. Translated: CASSLNRGTYEQYF.

The genes are TRBV18 and TRBJ2-4, with TRBD1 as a possible D gene (6 bases). V shed 4 bases and J shed 5 bases, with 6 bases lying between them. Germline CDR1 reads KGHSH; CDR2 reads LQKENI. This CDR3 contains 12 residues. CDR3 DNA: TGTGCCAGCTCACAGGGGGAAAACATTCAGTACTTC. Amino acids: CASSQGENIQYF.

This chain connects TRBV6-6 to TRBJ1-2; possibly TRBD1 for D (5 bases). Germline loops: CDR1 MNHNY, CDR2 SVGAGI (reference sequence). Trimming left V 5 bases short and J 3 bases short, with 13 bases between. The CDR3 runs 14 residues. CDR3 protein: CASSVSGPDYGYTF. DNA of the CDR3: TGTGCCAGCAGTGTTTCAGGGCCTGACTATGGCTACACCTTC.

The chain has TRBV19 and TRBJ2-1, with 15 nucleotides matching TRBD2. The germline V gene encodes CDR1 LNHDA and CDR2 SQIVND (reference sequence). J was trimmed by 3 bases and V by 3 bases; bases with no gene match: 3. This CDR3 region has 17 residues. CDR3 nucleotides: TGTGCCAGTAGTATCGGGACTAGCGGGAGGCACTACAATGAGCAGTTCTTC. It translates to CASSIGTSGRHYNEQFF.

This clone was recorded only once. CDR3 sequence: CASSLMGPTDTQYF. In DNA, the CDR3 is TGCGCCAGCAGCTTGATGGGGCCCACAGATACGCAGTATTTT. V and J are TRBV5-1 and TRBJ2-3; D perhaps matches TRBD1 (5 bases). The CDR3 covers 14 residues. Looked up from germline, CDR1 is SGHRS and CDR2 is YFSETQ. The ends were cut back, 1 base at V and 2 bases at J, with 8 bases in the middle.

As DNA, the CDR3 is TGTGCCAGCGCTCGGGACAGCTCCTACGAGCAGTACTTC. Residues: CASARDSSYEQYF. This chain uses TRBV28 with TRBJ2-7; 7 positions agree with TRBD1. With 8 bases clipped from V and 0 bases from J, the junction kept 4 bases outside the gene matches. Germline CDR1 reads MDHEN; CDR2 reads SYDVKM. CDR3 length: 13 residues.

V is TRBV2 and J is TRBJ2-7; 8 nucleotides line up with TRBD2. V was pared by 2 bases and J by 5 bases, with 11 bases of the junction left unmatched. Germline CDR1 SNHLY, CDR2 FYNNEI. This CDR3 is built from 16 residues. The CDR3 DNA follows: TGTGCCAGCAGTGAACGGGAAGGCGGGAGGATAAACGAGCAGTACTTC. Translation: CASSEREGGRINEQYF.

This chain uses TRBV18 with TRBJ1-5; TRBD1 matches 9 bases. The V and J ends lost 3 bases and 6 bases, in that order; junction bases with no gene match: 6. CDR1 is KGHSH and CDR2 is LQKENI in the germline V gene. This CDR3 region has 15 residues. CDR3 sequence reads: CASSPQDRGGQPQHF. The DNA of the CDR3 is TGTGCCAGCTCACCCCAGGACAGGGGAGGTCAGCCCCAGCATTTT.

The rearrangement joins TRBV28 to TRBJ1-4; the D gene is possibly TRBD1 (5 bases). The CDR3 loop spans 15 amino acids. V dropped 5 bases and J dropped 8 bases, with 18 bases sitting between them. Germline CDR1 MDHEN, CDR2 SYDVKM. The CDR3 DNA reads TGTGCCAGCAGTCGCCCCGGGACTGACGAAGAAAAACTGTTTTTT. As protein: CASSRPGTDEEKLFF.

The chain carries TRBV3-1 (or the pseudogene TRBV3-2) and TRBJ2-1; 11 nucleotides agree with TRBD2. The germline V gene has CDR1 LGHDT and CDR2 YNNKEL (reference sequence). V shed 5 bases and J 7 bases; nucleotides not matched to a gene: 4. The CDR3 runs 14 residues. The CDR3 protein is CASSFLAGGNEQFF. The CDR3 DNA reads TGTGCCAGCAGCTTCTTAGCGGGAGGGAATGAGCAGTTCTTC.

The rearrangement uses TRBV5-1 and TRBJ1-1; D is uncertain. Trimming left V 2 bases short and J 0 bases short, with 8 bases between. Germline CDR1 SGHRS, CDR2 YFSETQ. CDR3 length equals 14 residues. CDR3 residues: CASSFREMNTEAFF. The CDR3 DNA is TGCGCCAGCAGCTTCCGGGAGATGAACACTGAAGCTTTCTTT.

This rearrangement joins TRBV7-9 to TRBJ1-4, with D possibly being TRBD1 (5 bases). The CDR3 consists of 12 residues. Trimming left V 5 bases short and J 5 bases short, with 6 bases between. CDR1 is SEHNR and CDR2 is FQNEAQ in the germline V gene (reference sequence). The CDR3 DNA is TGTGCCAGCAGCGACAGAAATGAAAAACTGTTTTTT. Its translation is CASSDRNEKLFF.